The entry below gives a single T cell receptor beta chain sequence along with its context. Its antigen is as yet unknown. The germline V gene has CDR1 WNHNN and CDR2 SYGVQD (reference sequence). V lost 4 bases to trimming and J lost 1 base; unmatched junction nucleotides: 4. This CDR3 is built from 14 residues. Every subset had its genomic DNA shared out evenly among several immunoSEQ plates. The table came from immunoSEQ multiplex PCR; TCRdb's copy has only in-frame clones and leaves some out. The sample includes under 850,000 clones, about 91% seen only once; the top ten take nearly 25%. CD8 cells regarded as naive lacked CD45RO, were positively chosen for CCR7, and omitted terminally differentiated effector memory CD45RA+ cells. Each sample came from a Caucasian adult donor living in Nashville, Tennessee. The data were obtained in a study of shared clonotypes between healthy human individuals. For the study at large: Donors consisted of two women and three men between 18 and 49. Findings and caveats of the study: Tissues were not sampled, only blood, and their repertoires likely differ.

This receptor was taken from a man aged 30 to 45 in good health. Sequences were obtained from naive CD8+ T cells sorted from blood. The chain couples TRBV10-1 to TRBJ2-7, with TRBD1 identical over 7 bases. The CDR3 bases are TGCGCCAGCAGTGTGGGACAGTTTTCCTACGAGCAGTACTTC. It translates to CASSVGQFSYEQYF.